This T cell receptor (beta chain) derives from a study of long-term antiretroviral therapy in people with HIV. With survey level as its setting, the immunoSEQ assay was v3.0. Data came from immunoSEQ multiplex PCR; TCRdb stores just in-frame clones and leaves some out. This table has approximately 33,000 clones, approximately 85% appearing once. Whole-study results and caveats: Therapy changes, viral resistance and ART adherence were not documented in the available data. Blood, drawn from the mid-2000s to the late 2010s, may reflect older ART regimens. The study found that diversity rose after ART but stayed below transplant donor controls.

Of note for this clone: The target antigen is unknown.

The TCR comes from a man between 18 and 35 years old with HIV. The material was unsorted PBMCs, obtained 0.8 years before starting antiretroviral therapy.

CDR3 residues: CATSRGRGSPLHF. Written as DNA, the CDR3 is TGTGCCACCAGCAGAGGGAGGGGTTCACCCCTCCACTTT. The chain recombines TRBV15 with TRBJ1-6, with D possibly matching TRBD1 (5 bases). This CDR3 has 13 residues. V was shortened by 1 base and J by 9 bases, with 7 bases between the two germline ends. Germline V gives CDR1 LNHNV, CDR2 YYDKDF (reference sequence).